The source of this TCR beta chain is a study of beta chain features in type 1 diabetes. About the research overall: Patient and healthy donor groups were alike in age, gender and cell yields. Examination covered over 85,000,000 sorted cells spanning all samples.

General study findings and limits: Significant though moderate, a shortening of TCRB CDR3s appeared in all four CD4+ subsets of Type 1 diabetes patients. Lower insertion and higher deletion counts appeared at VDJ junctions in type 1 diabetes patients. There was no resolution here of whether HLA type influences TCRB rearrangement.

Points on this clone: Its antigen remains unknown.

The CDR3 runs 16 residues. CDR1 is LGHNA, CDR2 YNFKEQ, per germline. V lost 1 base and J lost 1, with 13 bases in between. The sequenced template was cDNA made from the entire isolated RNA. Using immunoSEQ multiplex PCR, the repertoire was profiled, and TCRdb retains in-frame clones only, with some absent. This table holds over 55,000 clones, 50% to 55% found once. The specimen sequenced was Tregs from blood. This chain joins TRBV4-2 and TRBJ1-1, with D possibly TRBD1 on 6 matching bases. This clonotype was obtained from a woman in her thirties or forties with type 1 diabetes. CDR3 DNA: TGTGCCAGCAGCCAAGTAGGTCGGGGGGCGAACACTGAAGCTTTCTTT. Protein: CASSQVGRGANTEAFF.